This note documents a single T cell receptor (beta chain) sequence. Its target is not known. TCR beta VDJ and CDR3 profiles were obtained from a genomic DNA template. Via MiXCR, TCRdb re-called the reads, giving one row per CDR3 protein. The sample has a few hundred thousand distinct CDR3 sequences, roughly 61% seen once. These data originate in a study of CD8+CD57+ T cells in acquired aplastic anemia. About the study: The DNA of sorted CD4+ and CD8+ cells averaged 3.2 ug.

Study-level results: Researchers report that twenty-nine CD8+ CDR3 sequences appeared in both patients and controls.

Patients sequenced had flow cytometry evidence of CD8+CD57+ cell expansion. CDR1 is KGHSH and CDR2 is LQKENI in the germline V gene. Trimming took off 0 bases at V and 10 bases at J, with 18 bases between the two ends. The CDR3 totals 15 residues. The sequencing sample was made of sorted CD4+, CD8+, or CD8+CD57+ T cells (not recorded which) from PBMCs. This clonotype was sampled from a human donor with aplastic anemia. V is TRBV18 and J is TRBJ1-1, with a possible D match to TRBD1 (5 bases). The CDR3 DNA is TGTGCCAGCTCACCACCTGCGGGGCTGGGGTTGGGAGCTTTCTTT. Translated, it gives CASSPPAGLGLGAFF.